The source of this T cell receptor (beta chain) is a study of blood T cell repertoires in COVID-19. Study information: There were acute and convalescent COVID-19 samples, and they came from the United States, Italy and Spain.

In terms of age and location, participants ranged from about 18 to 90 years and lived in about two dozen US areas. In assigning cohorts, the study relied on participant-reported clinical history. Germline V gives CDR1 LNHDA, CDR2 SQIVND (reference sequence). The CDR3 consists of 16 residues. V dropped 5 bases and J dropped 1 base, with 14 bases sitting between them. Original processing notes: Nucleated cell counts were estimated from reference gene primer amplification. The data were produced by immunoSEQ multiplex PCR, yet TCRdb's version contains in-frame clones alone and is incomplete. V, J and clone size were drawn from that table, and D and trimming were deduced from the DNA. In the table there are some 210,000 clones, approximately 90% of which are singletons.

The receptor comes from a man younger than 35 with acute COVID-19. Sequenced sample: PBMCs or T cells enriched from blood (not recorded which). The J gene is TRBJ2-2, the V gene TRBV19; possible D gene TRBD2, 5 bases. In DNA, the CDR3 is TGTGCCAGTAGTTCCTTGACGGGATGGAACACCGGGGAGCTGTTTTTT. Protein sequence: CASSSLTGWNTGELFF.